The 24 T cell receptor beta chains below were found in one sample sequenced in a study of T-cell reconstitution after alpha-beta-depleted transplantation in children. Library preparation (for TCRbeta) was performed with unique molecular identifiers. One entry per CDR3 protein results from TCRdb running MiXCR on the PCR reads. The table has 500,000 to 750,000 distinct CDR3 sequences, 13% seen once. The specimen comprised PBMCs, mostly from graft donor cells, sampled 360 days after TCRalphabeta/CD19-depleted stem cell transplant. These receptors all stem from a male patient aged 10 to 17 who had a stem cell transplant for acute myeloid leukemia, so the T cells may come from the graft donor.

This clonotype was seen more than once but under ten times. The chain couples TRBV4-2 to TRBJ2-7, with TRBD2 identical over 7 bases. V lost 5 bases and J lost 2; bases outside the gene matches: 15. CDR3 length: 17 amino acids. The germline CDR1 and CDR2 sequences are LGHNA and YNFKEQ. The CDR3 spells CASSDLGGRELPYEQYF. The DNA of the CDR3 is TGTGCCAGCAGCGATCTTGGAGGGCGGGAGCTACCCTACGAGCAGTACTTC.

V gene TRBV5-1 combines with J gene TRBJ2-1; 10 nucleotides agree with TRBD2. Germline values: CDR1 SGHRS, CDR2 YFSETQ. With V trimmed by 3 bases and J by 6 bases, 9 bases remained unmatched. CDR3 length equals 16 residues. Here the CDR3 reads CASSSDGTSAGNEQFF. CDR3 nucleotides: TGCGCCAGCAGCTCGGACGGGACTAGCGCGGGCAATGAGCAGTTCTTC.

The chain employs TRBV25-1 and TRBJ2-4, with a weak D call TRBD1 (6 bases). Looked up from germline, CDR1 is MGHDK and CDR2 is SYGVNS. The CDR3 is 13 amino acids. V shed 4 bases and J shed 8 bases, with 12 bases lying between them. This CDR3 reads CASSVGAMDIQYF. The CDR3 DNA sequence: TGTGCCAGCAGTGTGGGGGCCATGGACATTCAGTACTTC.

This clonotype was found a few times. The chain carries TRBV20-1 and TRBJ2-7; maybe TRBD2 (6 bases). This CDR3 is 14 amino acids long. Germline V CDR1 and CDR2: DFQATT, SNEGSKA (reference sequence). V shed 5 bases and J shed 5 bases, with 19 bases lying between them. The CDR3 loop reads CSARILEGIHEQYF. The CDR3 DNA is TGCAGTGCTCGAATCTTGGAGGGAATCCACGAGCAGTACTTC.

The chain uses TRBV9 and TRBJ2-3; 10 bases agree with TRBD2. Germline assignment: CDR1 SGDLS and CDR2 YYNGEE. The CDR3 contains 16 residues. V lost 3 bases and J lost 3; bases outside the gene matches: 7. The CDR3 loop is CASSGTSSGRTDTQYF. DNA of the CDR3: TGTGCCAGCAGCGGAACTTCTAGCGGGAGAACAGATACGCAGTATTTT.

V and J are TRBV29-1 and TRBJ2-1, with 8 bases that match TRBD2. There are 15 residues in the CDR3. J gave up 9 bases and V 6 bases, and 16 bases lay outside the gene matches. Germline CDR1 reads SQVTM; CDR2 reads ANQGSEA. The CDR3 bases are TGCAGCGTCCTCCCCTCCGGGAGGGCCGAGGGTGAGCAGTTCTTC. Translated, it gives CSVLPSGRAEGEQFF.

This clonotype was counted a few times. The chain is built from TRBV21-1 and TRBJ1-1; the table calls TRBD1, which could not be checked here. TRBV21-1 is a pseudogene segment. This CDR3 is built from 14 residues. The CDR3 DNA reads TGTGCCAGCAGCAAAGGTGGCAGGGTGCCAGAAGCTTTCTTT. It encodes CASSKGGRVPEAFF.

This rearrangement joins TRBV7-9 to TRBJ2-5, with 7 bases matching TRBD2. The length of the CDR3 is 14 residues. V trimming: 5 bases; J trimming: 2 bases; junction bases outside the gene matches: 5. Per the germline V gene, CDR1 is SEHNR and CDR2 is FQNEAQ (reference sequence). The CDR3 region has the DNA TGTGCCAGCAGCCACGGGACTATGCAAGAGACCCAGTACTTC. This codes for CASSHGTMQETQYF.

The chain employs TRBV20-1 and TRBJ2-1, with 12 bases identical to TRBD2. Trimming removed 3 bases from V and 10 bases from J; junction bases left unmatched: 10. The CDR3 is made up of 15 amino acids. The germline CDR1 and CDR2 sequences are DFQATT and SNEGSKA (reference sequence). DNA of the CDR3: TGCAGTGCTAGTTCTAGACTAGCGGGAGTTAAGGAGCAGTTCTTC. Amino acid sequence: CSASSRLAGVKEQFF.

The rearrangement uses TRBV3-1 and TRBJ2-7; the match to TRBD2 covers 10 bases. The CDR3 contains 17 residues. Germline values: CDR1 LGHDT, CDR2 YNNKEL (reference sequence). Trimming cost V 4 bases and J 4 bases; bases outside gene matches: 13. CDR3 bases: TGTGCCAGCAGCCGGCGGTTCCTAGCGGGAGTTATATACGAGCAGTACTTC. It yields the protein CASSRRFLAGVIYEQYF.

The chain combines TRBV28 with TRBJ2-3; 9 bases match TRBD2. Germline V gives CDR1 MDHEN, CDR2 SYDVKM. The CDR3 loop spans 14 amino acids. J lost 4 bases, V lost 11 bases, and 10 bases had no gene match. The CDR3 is CAGAEREVPDTQYF. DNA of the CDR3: TGTGCCGGGGCCGAGCGGGAGGTACCAGATACGCAGTATTTT.

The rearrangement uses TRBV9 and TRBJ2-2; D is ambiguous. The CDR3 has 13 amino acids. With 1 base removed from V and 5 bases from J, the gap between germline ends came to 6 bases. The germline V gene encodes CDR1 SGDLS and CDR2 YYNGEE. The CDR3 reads CASSVYETGELFF. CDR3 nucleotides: TGTGCCAGCAGCGTATATGAGACCGGGGAGCTGTTTTTT. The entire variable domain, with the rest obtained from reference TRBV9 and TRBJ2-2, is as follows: DSGVTQTPKHLITATGQRVTLRCSPRSGDLSVYWYQQSLDQGLQFLIQYYNGEERAKGNILERFSAQQFPDLHSELNLSSLELGDSALYFCASSVYETGELFFGEGSRLTVL.

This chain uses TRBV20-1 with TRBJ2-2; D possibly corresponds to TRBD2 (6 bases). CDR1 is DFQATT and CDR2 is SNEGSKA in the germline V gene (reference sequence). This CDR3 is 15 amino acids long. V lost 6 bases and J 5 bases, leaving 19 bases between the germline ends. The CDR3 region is CSARRGGTQTGELFF. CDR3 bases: TGCAGTGCCCGGCGGGGCGGGACCCAAACCGGGGAGCTGTTTTTT.

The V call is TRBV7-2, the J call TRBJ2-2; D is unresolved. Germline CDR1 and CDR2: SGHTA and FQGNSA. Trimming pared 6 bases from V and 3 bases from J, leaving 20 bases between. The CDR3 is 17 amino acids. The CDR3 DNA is TGTGCCAGCAGAAGGGCCCCTTCCGACGGGTACACCGGGGAGCTGTTTTTT. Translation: CASRRAPSDGYTGELFF. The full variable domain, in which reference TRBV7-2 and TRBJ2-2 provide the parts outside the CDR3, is GAGVSQSPSNKVTEKGKDVELRCDPISGHTALYWYRQSLGQGLEFLIYFQGNSAPDKSGLPSDRFSAERTGGSVSTLTIQRTQQEDSAVYLCASRRAPSDGYTGELFFGEGSRLTVL.

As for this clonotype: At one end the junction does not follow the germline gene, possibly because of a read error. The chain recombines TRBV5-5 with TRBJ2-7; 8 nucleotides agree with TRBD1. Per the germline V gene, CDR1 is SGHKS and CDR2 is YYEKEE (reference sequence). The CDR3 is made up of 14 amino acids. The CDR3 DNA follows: TGTGCCAGCAGCTTCAGGGACAGGCCTATTGAGGGGGACTTC. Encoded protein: CASSFRDRPIEGDF.

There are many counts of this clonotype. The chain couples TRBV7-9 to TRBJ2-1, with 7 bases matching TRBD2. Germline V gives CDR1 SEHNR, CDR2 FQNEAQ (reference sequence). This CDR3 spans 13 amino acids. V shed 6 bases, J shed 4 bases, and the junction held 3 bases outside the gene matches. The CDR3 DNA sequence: TGTGCCAGCAGAGGCGGGGGTTACAATGAGCAGTTCTTC. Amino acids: CASRGGGYNEQFF.

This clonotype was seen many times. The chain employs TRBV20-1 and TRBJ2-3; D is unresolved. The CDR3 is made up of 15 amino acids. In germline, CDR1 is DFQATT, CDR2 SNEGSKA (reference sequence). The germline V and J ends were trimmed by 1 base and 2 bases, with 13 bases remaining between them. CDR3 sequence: CSARADGEPTDTQYF. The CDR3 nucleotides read TGCAGTGCTAGAGCGGACGGTGAGCCCACAGATACGCAGTATTTT.

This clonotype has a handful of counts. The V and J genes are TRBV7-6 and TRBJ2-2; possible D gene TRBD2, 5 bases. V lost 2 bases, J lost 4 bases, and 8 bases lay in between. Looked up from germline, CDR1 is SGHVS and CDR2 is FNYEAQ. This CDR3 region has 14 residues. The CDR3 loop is CASSLRGTTGELFF. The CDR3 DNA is TGTGCCAGCAGCTTACGGGGTACCACCGGGGAGCTGTTTTTT.

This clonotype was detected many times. The CDR3, as DNA: TGTGCCAGCAGCCTACAGACTCATCTCTCCTACGAGCAGTACTTC. This encodes CASSLQTHLSYEQYF. The rearrangement links TRBV7-9 to TRBJ2-7; D is undetermined. There are 15 residues in the CDR3. Per germline, CDR1 SEHNR and CDR2 FQNEAQ (reference sequence). Trimming took 5 bases from V and 0 from J, leaving 14 bases between them.

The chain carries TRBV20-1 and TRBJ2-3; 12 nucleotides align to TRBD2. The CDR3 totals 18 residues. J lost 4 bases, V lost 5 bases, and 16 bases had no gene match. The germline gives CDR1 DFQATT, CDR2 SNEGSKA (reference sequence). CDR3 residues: CSAGPLAGGPEVPDTQYF. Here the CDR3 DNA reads TGCAGTGCTGGACCTCTAGCGGGAGGGCCCGAGGTTCCAGATACGCAGTATTTT.

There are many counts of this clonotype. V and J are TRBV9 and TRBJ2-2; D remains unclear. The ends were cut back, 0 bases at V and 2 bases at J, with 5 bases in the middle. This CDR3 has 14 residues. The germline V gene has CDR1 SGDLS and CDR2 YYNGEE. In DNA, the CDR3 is TGTGCCAGCAGCGTAGGTCTCAACACCGGGGAGCTGTTTTTT. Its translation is CASSVGLNTGELFF.

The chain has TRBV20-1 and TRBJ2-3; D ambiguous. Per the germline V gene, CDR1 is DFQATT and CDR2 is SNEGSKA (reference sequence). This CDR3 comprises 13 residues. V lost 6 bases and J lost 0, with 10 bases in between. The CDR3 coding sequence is TGCAGTGCCGCTATGAGGAGCACAGATACGCAGTATTTT. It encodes CSAAMRSTDTQYF.

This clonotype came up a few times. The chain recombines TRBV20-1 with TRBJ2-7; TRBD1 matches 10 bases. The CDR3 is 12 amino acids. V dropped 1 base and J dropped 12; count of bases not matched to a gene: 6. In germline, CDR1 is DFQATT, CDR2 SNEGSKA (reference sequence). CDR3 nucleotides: TGCAGTGCTAGAGGCCCGGGACAGGGGAGGTACTTC. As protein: CSARGPGQGRYF.

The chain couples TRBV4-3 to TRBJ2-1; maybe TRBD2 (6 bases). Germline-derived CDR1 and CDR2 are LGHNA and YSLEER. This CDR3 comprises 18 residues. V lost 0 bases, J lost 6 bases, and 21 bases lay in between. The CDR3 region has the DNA TGCGCCAGCAGCCAAGATCCCCTCGAACTAGCTTTCAGCAATGAGCAGTTCTTC. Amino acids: CASSQDPLELAFSNEQFF.